Below, one T cell receptor beta chain is given with its context. This specimen comes from a study of blood T cell repertoires in COVID-19. Study-wide background: Acute-phase and convalescent COVID-19 samples originated in the United States, Italy and Spain. T cells, B-cell-depleted T cells, or PBMCs supplied cDNA or gDNA.

Authors' methods: Reference gene primer amplification gave estimated nucleated cell counts. Using immunoSEQ multiplex PCR, the repertoire was profiled, and TCRdb retains in-frame clones only, with some absent. V and J calls and clone size are given by that table; D and trimming were obtained from the DNA. The profile shows 93,000 or so clones, about 89% of them singletons. Germline loops: CDR1 SGHNT, CDR2 YENEEA. CDR3 length: 12 amino acids. The V and J ends lost 4 bases and 6 bases, in that order; junction bases with no gene match: 0. J is TRBJ1-1 and V is TRBV11-3; 9 bases line up with TRBD1. The sequence was collected from a woman aged 55-70 years with acute or convalescent COVID-19. The sequencing sample was made of peripheral blood. Written as DNA, the CDR3 is TGTGCCAGCAGCTGGACAGGGGCTGAAGCTTTCTTT. It translates to CASSWTGAEAFF.